This TCR beta chain was profiled in a study of cytomegalovirus exposure and HLA in healthy donors. The CDR3 has 15 residues. Germline CDR1 SGHVS, CDR2 FQNEAQ. The germline V and J ends were trimmed by 0 bases and 1 base, with 9 bases remaining between them. The PCR made use of 60 Vbeta and 13 Jbeta primers. The assay was immunoSEQ multiplex PCR, and TCRdb's table has in-frame clones only and misses some. The sample lists around 86,000 clones; 77% were seen once. This clonotype originated in a man aged 50 or older in good health and CMV-seropositive. Specimen: PBMCs. This chain links TRBV7-8 with TRBJ1-2, with D perhaps matching TRBD1 (6 bases). The CDR3 bases are TGTGCCAGCAGCTTAGCCGCAGGGGTTAACTATGGCTACACCTTC. Its translation is CASSLAAGVNYGYTF.